The sequence of this T cell receptor (beta chain) was determined in a study of blood T cell repertoires in COVID-19. The CDR3 spans 13 residues. Germline values: CDR1 SQVTM, CDR2 ANQGSEA. The ends were cut back, 5 bases at V and 7 bases at J, with 16 bases in the middle. Measured with immunoSEQ multiplex PCR; TCRdb has only the in-frame clones, and not every one. The sample holds approximately 340,000 clones, approximately 91% seen once. V usage is TRBV29-1 and J usage is TRBJ2-3; D is uncertain. Sequencing used PBMCs or T cells enriched from blood (not recorded which). The clonotype comes from a woman aged 40-49 years who had been exposed to COVID-19. This CDR3 is CSVSPAGTNTQYF. In nucleotides, the CDR3 is TGCAGCGTTTCCCCCGCAGGCACGAATACGCAGTATTTT.